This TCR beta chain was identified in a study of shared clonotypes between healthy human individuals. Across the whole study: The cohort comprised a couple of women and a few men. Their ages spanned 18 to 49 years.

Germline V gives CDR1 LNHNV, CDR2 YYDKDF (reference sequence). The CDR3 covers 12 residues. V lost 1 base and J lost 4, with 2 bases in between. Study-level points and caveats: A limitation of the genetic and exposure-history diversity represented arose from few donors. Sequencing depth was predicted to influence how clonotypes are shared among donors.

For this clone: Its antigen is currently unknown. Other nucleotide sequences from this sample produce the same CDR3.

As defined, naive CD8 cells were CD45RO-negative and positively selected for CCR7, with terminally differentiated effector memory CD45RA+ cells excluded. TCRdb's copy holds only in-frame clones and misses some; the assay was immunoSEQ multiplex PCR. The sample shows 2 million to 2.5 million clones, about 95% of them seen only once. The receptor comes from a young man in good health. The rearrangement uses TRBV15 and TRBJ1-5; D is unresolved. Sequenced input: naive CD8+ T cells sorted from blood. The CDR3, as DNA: TGTGCCACCAGCAGAGGTAATCAGCCCCAGCATTTT. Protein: CATSRGNQPQHF.